Shown below are 3 T cell receptor beta chains from a single sample sequenced in a study of OX40 agonist ivuxolimab in advanced cancers. The protocol used for the library was the immunoSEQ multiplex PCR assay. TCRdb limited this immuneACCESS table to in-frame rearrangements with V and J called. A share of clones is missing; checked studies link under half to unresolved V genes, and the rest is unexplained. This sample holds 50,000 or so clones; 80% to 90% were observed only once. Of the sample, about 28% is held by the ten largest clones. The sample in question was CD4+ or CD8+ T cells sorted from blood, obtained in a trial of the OX40 agonist ivuxolimab. The receptors here all came from an adult with an advanced solid tumor such as melanoma, head and neck, liver or kidney cancer.

The chain has TRBV27 and TRBJ1-3; 10 bases are shared with TRBD1. The CDR3 is 15 amino acids. The germline V gene encodes CDR1 MNHEY and CDR2 SMNVEV (reference sequence). V lost 4 bases, J lost 7 bases, and 7 bases stayed unmatched. This chain's CDR3 is CASSSLTGGVNTIYF. The CDR3 nucleotides are TGTGCCAGCAGTTCACTGACAGGGGGCGTTAACACCATATATTTT.

The rearrangement uses TRBV5-3 and TRBJ2-3, with D unclear. TRBV5-3 is recorded as an ORF, its role being uncertain. This CDR3 contains 12 residues. V was trimmed by 2 bases and J by 2 bases, leaving 3 bases between them. CDR3 in DNA: TGTGCCAGAAGCTTCCTCACAGATACGCAGTATTTT. It is translated as CARSFLTDTQYF.

This clone came up once. The junction shows a germline mismatch at one end, possibly a read error. The genes are TRBV25-1 and TRBJ2-1, with D possibly matching TRBD1 (6 bases). CDR1 and CDR2 (germline): MGHDK, SYGVNS. This CDR3 has 12 residues. The CDR3 loop reads CASSERDNEQFF. The DNA for the CDR3 is TGTGCCAGCAGTGAACGGGACAACGAGCAGTTCTTC.